This entry is about one TCR beta chain. Amplification of TCR beta CDR3 regions used RNA as the template. HTBI primers were employed in a first-round RT-PCR of the TCR CDR3. TCRdb passed the multiplex PCR reads through MiXCR, listing each CDR3 protein once. The sample records approximately 520,000 distinct CDR3 sequences, less than 25% being singletons. These data originate in a study of T cells in Graves' hyperthyroidism and ophthalmopathy. The germline V gene has CDR1 MGHRA and CDR2 YSYEKL. CDR3 size: 16 residues. The germline V and J ends were trimmed by 3 bases and 2 bases, with 17 bases remaining between them. Thyroid ultrasound and orbital computed tomography, with clinical symptoms and serum thyroxine and TRAb, informed diagnoses.

The rearrangement links TRBV4-1 to TRBJ2-7; a possible D gene is TRBD1 (5 bases). The TCR sequence derives from a young man with Graves' hyperthyroidism. Sequencing was done on a sample of blood. CDR3 protein: CASSQFLQVDPYEQYF. CDR3 coding DNA: TGCGCCAGCAGCCAGTTCTTACAGGTGGACCCCTACGAGCAGTACTTC.